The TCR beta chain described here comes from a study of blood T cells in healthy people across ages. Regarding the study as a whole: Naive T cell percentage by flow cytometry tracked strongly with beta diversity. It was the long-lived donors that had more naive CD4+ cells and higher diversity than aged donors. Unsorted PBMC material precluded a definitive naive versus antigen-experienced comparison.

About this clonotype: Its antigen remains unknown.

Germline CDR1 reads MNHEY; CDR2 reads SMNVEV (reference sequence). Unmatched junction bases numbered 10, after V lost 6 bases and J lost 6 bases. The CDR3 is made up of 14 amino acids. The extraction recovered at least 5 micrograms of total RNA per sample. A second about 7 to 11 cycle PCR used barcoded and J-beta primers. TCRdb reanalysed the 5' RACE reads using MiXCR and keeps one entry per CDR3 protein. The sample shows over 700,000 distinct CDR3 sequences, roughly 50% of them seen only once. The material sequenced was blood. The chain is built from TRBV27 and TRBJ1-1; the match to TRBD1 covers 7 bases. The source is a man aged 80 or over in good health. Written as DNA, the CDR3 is TGTGCCAGCAGACAAGACAGGGTGGTCGCTGAAGCTTTCTTT. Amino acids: CASRQDRVVAEAFF.